A selection of T cell receptor beta chains follows, all from one sample in a study of blood T cell repertoires in COVID-19. Assay: immunoSEQ multiplex PCR; the TCRdb copy retains only in-frame clones and omits some. The repertoire holds about 200,000 clones, with just over 85% as singletons. Sequenced material: peripheral blood. These receptors all come from a man younger than 40 who had recovered from COVID-19. Each CDR3 is given with its conserved first and last residue. D genes are given only for firm matches. Size tells how often a clone was seen (once, few, many) or the class of an expanded clone, and some rows leave it out.

>TRBV15|17|TRBJ2-7|-|-
TGTGCCACCAGCAGAGATAAAGGTGCGGGACAGACCTACGAGCAGTACTTC
CATSRDKGAGQTYEQYF
>TRBV6-4|13|TRBJ1-6|-|TRBD1
TGTGCCAGCGGGGACAGGGATAATTCACCCCTCCACTTT
CASGDRDNSPLHF
>TRBV4-3|15|TRBJ2-5|-|TRBD2
TGCGCCAGCAGCCAAGGAAGCGGGGTTCAAGAGACCCAGTACTTC
CASSQGSGVQETQYF
>TRBV27|13|TRBJ2-7|-|-
TGTGCCAGCAGTTTAACAGGGTCCTACGAGCAGTACTTC
CASSLTGSYEQYF
>TRBV7-2|17|TRBJ1-4|-|-
TGTGCCAGCAGCCCCCCGCAGGCTCGGTTCTTTAATGAAAAACTGTTTTTT
CASSPPQARFFNEKLFF
>TRBV7-9|13|TRBJ1-1|-|-
TGTGCCAGCAGCTACGGGACCCCCTCGGGAGGTTTCTTT
CASSYGTPSGGFF
>TRBV12-3/TRBV12-4|13|TRBJ1-1|-|-
TGTGCCAGCAGCAGGGACTTGAGGGCTGAAGCTTTCTTT
CASSRDLRAEAFF
>TRBV6-6|14|TRBJ1-2|-|-
TGTGCCAGCAGTACCCATCCAGGAAACTATGGCTACACCTTC
CASSTHPGNYGYTF
>TRBV6-2/TRBV6-3|20|TRBJ2-5|-|TRBD1
TGTGCCAGCAGTTTAAGGTTGGTGGGACAGGGGACCCCTTCGGGAGAGACCCAGTACTTC
CASSLRLVGQGTPSGETQYF
>TRBV12-3/TRBV12-4|11|TRBJ2-7|-|TRBD1
TGTGCCAGCGGACAGGGGACCCTTCAGTACTTC
CASGQGTLQYF
>TRBV7-8|14|TRBJ2-7|-|-
TGTGCCAGCAGCTTAGCCGGACAGTACTACGAGCAGTACTTC
CASSLAGQYYEQYF
>TRBV19|19|TRBJ2-2|-|TRBD2
TGTGCCAGTAGTATCAACGGACTAGCGGGGATATCGAACACCGGGGAGCTGTTTTTT
CASSINGLAGISNTGELFF
>TRBV28|12|TRBJ2-7|-|-
TGTGCCAGCAGTTCCGGGACCTACGAGCAGTACTTC
CASSSGTYEQYF
>TRBV7-9|14|TRBJ1-1|once|TRBD1
TGTGCCAGCAGCTTAGCCGGGACAGGGAATGAAGCTTTCTTT
CASSLAGTGNEAFF
>TRBV4-1|16|TRBJ2-7|-|-
TGCGCCAGCAGCCAAGGTCCCGGGACAAGGACCTACGAGCAGTACTTC
CASSQGPGTRTYEQYF
>TRBV9|15|TRBJ1-1|-|TRBD1
TGTGCCAGCAGCGCGCTACAGGGGCTGAACACTGAAGCTTTCTTT
CASSALQGLNTEAFF
>TRBV6-5|15|TRBJ2-3|few|-
TGTGCCAGCAGTATGCCCCAGGGGGGATCAGATACGCAGTATTTT
CASSMPQGGSDTQYF
>TRBV7-9|13|TRBJ2-1|-|TRBD2
TGTGCCAGCAGCTCCCTGACTAGCGGCCGCCAGTTCTTC
CASSSLTSGRQFF